The rows below give T cell receptor beta chains drawn from one sample of a study of blood T cell repertoires in COVID-19. This table comes from immunoSEQ multiplex PCR, and its TCRdb copy is limited to in-frame clones, with some not included. The sample consists of about 160,000 clones, approximately 90% of them appearing once. Sequencing was done on a sample of peripheral blood. The receptor source for this set is a woman between 55 and 75 years old with active or convalescent COVID-19. Both conserved end residues are part of each CDR3. Each record gives: V gene, D gene, J gene, clone size, CDR3 DNA, CDR3 protein. The D gene is left open where the match is weak. Rows give clone size only sometimes, using once, few, many, or a class for an expanded clone.

TRBV10-3	.	TRBJ2-5	.	TGTGCCATCAGTGAGAGTCCAGGGAGGCAAGAGACCCAGTACTTC	CAISESPGRQETQYF
TRBV12-3/TRBV12-4	TRBD1	TRBJ1-2	.	TGTGCCAGCAGAGGACAGGGGAGGTATGGCTACACCTTC	CASRGQGRYGYTF
TRBV6-2/TRBV6-3	.	TRBJ1-6	.	TGTGCCAGCAGTTACCCGCAGGTTAATTCACCCCTCCACTTT	CASSYPQVNSPLHF
TRBV7-9	.	TRBJ1-3	.	TGTGCCAGCAGCTCAAGTACTTCTGGAAACACCATATATTTT	CASSSSTSGNTIYF
TRBV28	.	TRBJ1-5	.	TGTGCCAGCAGTTTAAGAGGGTCACTTAGCAATCAGCCCCAGCATTTT	CASSLRGSLSNQPQHF
TRBV18	TRBD1	TRBJ1-2	once	TGTGCCAGCTCACCGACAGGGTCGGACTATGGCTACACCTTC	CASSPTGSDYGYTF
TRBV7-2	.	TRBJ1-1	.	TGTGCCAGCAGCTCTTCGACACCGAACACTGAAGCTTTCTTT	CASSSSTPNTEAFF
TRBV6-2/TRBV6-3	.	TRBJ1-5	.	TGTGCCAGCAGTCACCTGAGTAATCAGCCCCAGCATTTT	CASSHLSNQPQHF
TRBV5-1	.	TRBJ1-2	.	TGCGCCAGCAGCCACGATGGGCAGAATGGCTACACCTTC	CASSHDGQNGYTF
TRBV11-2	TRBD1	TRBJ1-5	.	TGTGCCAGCAGCTCGACGAACAGGGGCCAGCCCCAGCATTTT	CASSSTNRGQPQHF
TRBV12-3/TRBV12-4	.	TRBJ2-7	.	TGTGCCAGCAGCCCAGGGGTCCCCCCCGAGCAGTACTTC	CASSPGVPPEQYF
TRBV6-1	.	TRBJ1-4	.	TGTGCCAGCAGTGAACTGGCAGGCGGCGGGGGAAAACTGTTTTTT	CASSELAGGGGKLFF
TRBV18	.	TRBJ1-6	.	TGTGCCAGCTCACCCCATGATAATTCACCCCTCCACTTT	CASSPHDNSPLHF
TRBV4-3	.	TRBJ2-7	.	TGCGCCAGCAGCCAAGAGCCGGGGGACTACGAGCAGTACTTC	CASSQEPGDYEQYF
TRBV5-1	TRBD2	TRBJ2-1	.	TGCGCCAGCAGCGGGACTAGTTTTAATGAGCAGTTCTTC	CASSGTSFNEQFF
TRBV7-2	TRBD2	TRBJ2-3	.	TGTGCCAGCAGCTTCCAAAGCGGGGGCCGGGGAGATACGCAGTATTTT	CASSFQSGGRGDTQYF
TRBV3-1/TRBV3-2	TRBD1	TRBJ1-4	.	TGTGCCAGCAGTCGGGACAGGGACGTTACAACTAATGAAAAACTGTTTTTT	CASSRDRDVTTNEKLFF
TRBV14	.	TRBJ2-2	once	TGTGCCAGCAGCCCCTTTTCCGCCGGGGAGCTGTTTTTT	CASSPFSAGELFF
TRBV1	.	TRBJ1-4	.	TGCACCAGCAGCCAAGCCGACAGGGGTCAGCTGTTTTTT	CTSSQADRGQLFF
TRBV18	.	TRBJ2-2	.	TGTGCCAGCTCACCCGCCCCCTACGACACCGGGGAGCTGTTTTTT	CASSPAPYDTGELFF
TRBV9	.	TRBJ2-1	.	TGTGCCAGCAGCGTAGGACAGGAGGTTTACAATGAGCAGTTCTTC	CASSVGQEVYNEQFF
TRBV12-5	.	TRBJ2-2	.	TGTGCTAGTGGTTTGCAACTGACGGGCGGGGAGCTGTTTTTT	CASGLQLTGGELFF
TRBV10-3	.	TRBJ2-2	.	TGTGCCATCATGCCGTCGAGCACCGGGGAGCTGTTTTTT	CAIMPSSTGELFF
TRBV5-1	TRBD1	TRBJ1-2	.	TGCGCCAGCAGCGGGGGACAGCCGATTAACTATGGCTACACCTTC	CASSGGQPINYGYTF